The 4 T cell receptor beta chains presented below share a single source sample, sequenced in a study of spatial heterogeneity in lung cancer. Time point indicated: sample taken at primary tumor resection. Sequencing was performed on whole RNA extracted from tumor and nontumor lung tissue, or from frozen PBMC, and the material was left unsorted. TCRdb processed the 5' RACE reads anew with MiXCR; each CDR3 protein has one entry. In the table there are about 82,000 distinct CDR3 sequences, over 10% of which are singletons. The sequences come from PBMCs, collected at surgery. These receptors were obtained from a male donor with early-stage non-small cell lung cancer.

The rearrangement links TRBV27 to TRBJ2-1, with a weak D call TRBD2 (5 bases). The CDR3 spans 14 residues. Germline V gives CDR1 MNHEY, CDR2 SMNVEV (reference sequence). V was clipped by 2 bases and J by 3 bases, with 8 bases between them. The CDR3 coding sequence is TGTGCCAGCAGTTTAGAGGGTATCTACAATGAGCAGTTCTTC. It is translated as CASSLEGIYNEQFF.

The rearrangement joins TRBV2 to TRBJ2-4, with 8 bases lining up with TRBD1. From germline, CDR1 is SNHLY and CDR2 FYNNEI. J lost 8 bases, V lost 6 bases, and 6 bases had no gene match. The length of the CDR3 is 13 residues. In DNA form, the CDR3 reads TGTGCCAGCAGGGGGACAGGAACCGACATTCAGTACTTC. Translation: CASRGTGTDIQYF.

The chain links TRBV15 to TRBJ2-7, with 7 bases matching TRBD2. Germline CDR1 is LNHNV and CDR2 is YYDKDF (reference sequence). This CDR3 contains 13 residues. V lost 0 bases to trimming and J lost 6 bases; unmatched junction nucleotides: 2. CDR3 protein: CATSRDGGVEQYF. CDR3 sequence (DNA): TGTGCCACCAGCAGAGATGGGGGGGTCGAGCAGTACTTC.

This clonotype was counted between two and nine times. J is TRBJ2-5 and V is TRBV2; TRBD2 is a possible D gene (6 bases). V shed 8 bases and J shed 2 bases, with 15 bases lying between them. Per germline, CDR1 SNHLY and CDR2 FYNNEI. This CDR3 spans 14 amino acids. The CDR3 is CASGSGTLQETQYF. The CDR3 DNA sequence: TGTGCCAGCGGATCCGGGACTCTTCAAGAGACCCAGTACTTC.